The clone carrying this TCR beta chain was counted between two and nine times. Its antigen is currently unknown. These data are taken from a study of response to subunit inactivated influenza vaccine. Study conclusions and caveats: Researchers suggested that each seasonal influenza vaccination recruits few new T cells.

TCRdb independently ran MiXCR on the RT-PCR reads; one entry per CDR3 protein. The data contain around 580,000 distinct CDR3 sequences, 12% to 15% of them singletons. The CDR3 sequence is 13 residues long. Germline CDR1 SEHNR, CDR2 FQNEAQ (reference sequence). V was cut by 7 bases and J by 4 bases, with 10 bases left in between. The clonotype originates from a man aged 50-59 years who received an inactivated influenza vaccine. The chain carries TRBV7-9 and TRBJ2-2; D may be TRBD1 (6 bases). The sequences come from PBMCs from blood, collected about 13 days after vaccination. The CDR3 DNA sequence: TGTGCCAGCACTTGGACAGCCACCGGGGAGCTGTTTTTT. It translates to CASTWTATGELFF.